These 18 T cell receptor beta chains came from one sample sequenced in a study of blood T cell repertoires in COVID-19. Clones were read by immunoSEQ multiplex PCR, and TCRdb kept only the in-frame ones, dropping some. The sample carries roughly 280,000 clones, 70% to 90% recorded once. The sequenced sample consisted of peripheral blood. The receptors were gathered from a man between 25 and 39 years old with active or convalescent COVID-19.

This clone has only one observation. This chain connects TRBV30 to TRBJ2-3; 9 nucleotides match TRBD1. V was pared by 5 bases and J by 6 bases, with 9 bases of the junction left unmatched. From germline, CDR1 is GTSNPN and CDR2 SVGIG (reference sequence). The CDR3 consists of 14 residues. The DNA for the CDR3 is TGTGCCTGGGGGACAGGGAGAAGGGTGGATACGCAGTATTTT. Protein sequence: CAWGTGRRVDTQYF.

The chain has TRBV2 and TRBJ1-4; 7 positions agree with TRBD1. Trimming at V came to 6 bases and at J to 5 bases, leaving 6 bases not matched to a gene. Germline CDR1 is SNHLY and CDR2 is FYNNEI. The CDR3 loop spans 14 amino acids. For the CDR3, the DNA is TGTGCCAGCAGGAAGGACAGGAACAATGAAAAACTGTTTTTT. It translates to CASRKDRNNEKLFF.

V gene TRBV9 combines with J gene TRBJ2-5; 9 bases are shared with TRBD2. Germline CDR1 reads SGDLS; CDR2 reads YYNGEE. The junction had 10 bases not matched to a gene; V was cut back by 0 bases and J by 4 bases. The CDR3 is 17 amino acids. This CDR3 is CASSVGDVAGVGETQYF. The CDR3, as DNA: TGTGCCAGCAGCGTAGGAGATGTAGCGGGGGTTGGAGAGACCCAGTACTTC.

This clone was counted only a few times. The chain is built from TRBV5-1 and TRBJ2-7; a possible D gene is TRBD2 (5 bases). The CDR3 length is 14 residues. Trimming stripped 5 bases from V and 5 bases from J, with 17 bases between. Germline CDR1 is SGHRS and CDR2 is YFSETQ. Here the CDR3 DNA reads TGCGCCAGCAGTCGCCGCCGAGGGCCCGACGAGCAGTACTTC. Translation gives CASSRRRGPDEQYF. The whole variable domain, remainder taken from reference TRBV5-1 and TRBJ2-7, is KAGVTQTPRYLIKTRGQQVTLSCSPISGHRSVSWYQQTPGQGLQFLFEYFSETQRNKGNFPGRFSGRQFSNSRSEMNVSTLELGDSALYLCASSRRRGPDEQYFGPGTRLTVT.

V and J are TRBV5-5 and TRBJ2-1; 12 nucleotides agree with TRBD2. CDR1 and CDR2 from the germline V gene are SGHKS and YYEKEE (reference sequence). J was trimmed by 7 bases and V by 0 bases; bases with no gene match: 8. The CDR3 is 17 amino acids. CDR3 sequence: CASSLGSSGGAGNEQFF. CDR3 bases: TGTGCCAGCAGCTTGGGATCTAGCGGGGGGGCCGGGAATGAGCAGTTCTTC.

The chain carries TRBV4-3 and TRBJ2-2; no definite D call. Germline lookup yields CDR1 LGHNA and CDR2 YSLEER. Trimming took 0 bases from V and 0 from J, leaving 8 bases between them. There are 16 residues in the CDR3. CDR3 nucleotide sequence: TGCGCCAGCAGCCAAGAGGGCAGACCGAACACCGGGGAGCTGTTTTTT. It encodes CASSQEGRPNTGELFF.

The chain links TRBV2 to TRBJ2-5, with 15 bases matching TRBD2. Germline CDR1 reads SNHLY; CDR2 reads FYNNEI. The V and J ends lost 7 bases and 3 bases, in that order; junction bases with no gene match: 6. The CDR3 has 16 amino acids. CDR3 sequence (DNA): TGTGCCAGCACCTTCGGGACTAGCGGGGGGAAAGAGACCCAGTACTTC. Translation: CASTFGTSGGKETQYF.

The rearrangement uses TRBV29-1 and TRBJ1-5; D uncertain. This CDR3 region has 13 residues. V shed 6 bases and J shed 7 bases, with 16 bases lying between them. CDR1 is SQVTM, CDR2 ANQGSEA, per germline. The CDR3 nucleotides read TGCAGCGTAACGTTGACCCCGGGGCAGCCCCAGCATTTT. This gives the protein CSVTLTPGQPQHF.

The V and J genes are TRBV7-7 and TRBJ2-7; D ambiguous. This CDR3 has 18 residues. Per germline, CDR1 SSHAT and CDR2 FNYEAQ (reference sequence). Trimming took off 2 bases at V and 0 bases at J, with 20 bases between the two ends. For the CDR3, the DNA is TGTGCCAGCAGCTTACCTTTGAGGAACCCAGTTGGCTCCTACGAGCAGTACTTC. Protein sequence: CASSLPLRNPVGSYEQYF.

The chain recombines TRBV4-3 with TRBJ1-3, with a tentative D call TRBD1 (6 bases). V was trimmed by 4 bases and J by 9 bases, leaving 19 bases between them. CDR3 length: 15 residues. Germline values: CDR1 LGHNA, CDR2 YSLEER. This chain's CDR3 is CASSPDRSPRGTIYF. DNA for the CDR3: TGCGCCAGCAGCCCCGACAGGTCTCCCCGGGGCACCATATATTTT.

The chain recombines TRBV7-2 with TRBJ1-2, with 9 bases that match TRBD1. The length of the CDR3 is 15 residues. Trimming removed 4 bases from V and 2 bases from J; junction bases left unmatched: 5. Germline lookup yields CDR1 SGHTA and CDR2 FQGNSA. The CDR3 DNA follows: TGTGCCAGCAGCTCGATTGGACAGGGGAACTATGGCTACACCTTC. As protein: CASSSIGQGNYGYTF.

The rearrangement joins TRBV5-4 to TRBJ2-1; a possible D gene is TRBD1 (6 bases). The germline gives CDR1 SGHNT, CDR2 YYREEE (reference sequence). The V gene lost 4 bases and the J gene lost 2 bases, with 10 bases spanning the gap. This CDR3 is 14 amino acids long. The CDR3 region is CASSLRDTYNEQFF. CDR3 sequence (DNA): TGTGCCAGCAGCCTCCGGGACACCTACAATGAGCAGTTCTTC.

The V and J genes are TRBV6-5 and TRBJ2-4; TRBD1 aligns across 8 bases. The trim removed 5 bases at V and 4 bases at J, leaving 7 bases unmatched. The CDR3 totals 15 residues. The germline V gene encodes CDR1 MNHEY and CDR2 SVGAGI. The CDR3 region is CASSTNRDRKNIQYF. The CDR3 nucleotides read TGTGCCAGCAGTACCAACCGGGACAGGAAAAACATTCAGTACTTC.

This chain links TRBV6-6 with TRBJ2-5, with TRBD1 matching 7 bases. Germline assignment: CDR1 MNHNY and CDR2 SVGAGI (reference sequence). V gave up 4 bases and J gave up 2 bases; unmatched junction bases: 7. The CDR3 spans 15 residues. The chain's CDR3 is CASSSDRVRQETQYF. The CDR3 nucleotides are TGTGCCAGCAGTTCTGACAGGGTGAGGCAAGAGACCCAGTACTTC.

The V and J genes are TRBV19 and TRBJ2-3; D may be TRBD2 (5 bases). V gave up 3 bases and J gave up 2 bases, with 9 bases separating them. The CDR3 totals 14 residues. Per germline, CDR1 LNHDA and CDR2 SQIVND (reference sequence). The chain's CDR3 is CASSIGDFTDTQYF. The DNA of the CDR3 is TGTGCCAGTAGTATCGGGGATTTCACAGATACGCAGTATTTT.

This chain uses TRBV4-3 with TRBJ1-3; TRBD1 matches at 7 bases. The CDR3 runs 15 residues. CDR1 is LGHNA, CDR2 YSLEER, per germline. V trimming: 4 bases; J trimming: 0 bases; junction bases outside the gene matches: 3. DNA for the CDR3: TGCGCCAGCAGCCGTTCAGGGGGCTCTGGAAACACCATATATTTT. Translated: CASSRSGGSGNTIYF.

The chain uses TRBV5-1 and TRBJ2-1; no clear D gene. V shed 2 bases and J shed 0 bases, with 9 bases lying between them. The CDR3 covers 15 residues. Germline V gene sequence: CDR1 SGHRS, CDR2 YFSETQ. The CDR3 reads CASSFSSRSYNEQFF. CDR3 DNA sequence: TGCGCCAGCAGCTTTAGTTCCCGCTCCTACAATGAGCAGTTCTTC.

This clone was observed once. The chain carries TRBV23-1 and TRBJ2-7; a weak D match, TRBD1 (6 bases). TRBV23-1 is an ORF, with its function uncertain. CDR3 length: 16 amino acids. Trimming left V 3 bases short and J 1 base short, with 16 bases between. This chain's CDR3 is CASSQIQGRTSYEQYF. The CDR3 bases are TGCGCCAGCAGTCAGATACAGGGACGCACATCCTACGAGCAGTACTTC.